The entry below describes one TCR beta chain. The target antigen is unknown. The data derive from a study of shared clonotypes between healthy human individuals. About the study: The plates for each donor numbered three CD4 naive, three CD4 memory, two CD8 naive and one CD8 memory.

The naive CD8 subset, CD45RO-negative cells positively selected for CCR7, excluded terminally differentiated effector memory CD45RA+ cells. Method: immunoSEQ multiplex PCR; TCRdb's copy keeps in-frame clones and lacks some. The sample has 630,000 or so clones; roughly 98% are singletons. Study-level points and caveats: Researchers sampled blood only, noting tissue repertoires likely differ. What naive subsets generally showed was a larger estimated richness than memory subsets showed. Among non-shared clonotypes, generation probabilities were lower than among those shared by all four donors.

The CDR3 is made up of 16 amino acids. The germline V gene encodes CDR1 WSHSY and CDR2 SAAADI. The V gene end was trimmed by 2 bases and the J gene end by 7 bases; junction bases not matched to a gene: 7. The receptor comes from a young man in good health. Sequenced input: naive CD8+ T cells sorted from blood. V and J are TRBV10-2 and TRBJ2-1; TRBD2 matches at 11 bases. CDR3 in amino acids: CASSELTSGSRNEQFF. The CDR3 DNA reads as TGCGCCAGCAGTGAGCTAACTAGCGGGAGTCGGAATGAGCAGTTCTTC.